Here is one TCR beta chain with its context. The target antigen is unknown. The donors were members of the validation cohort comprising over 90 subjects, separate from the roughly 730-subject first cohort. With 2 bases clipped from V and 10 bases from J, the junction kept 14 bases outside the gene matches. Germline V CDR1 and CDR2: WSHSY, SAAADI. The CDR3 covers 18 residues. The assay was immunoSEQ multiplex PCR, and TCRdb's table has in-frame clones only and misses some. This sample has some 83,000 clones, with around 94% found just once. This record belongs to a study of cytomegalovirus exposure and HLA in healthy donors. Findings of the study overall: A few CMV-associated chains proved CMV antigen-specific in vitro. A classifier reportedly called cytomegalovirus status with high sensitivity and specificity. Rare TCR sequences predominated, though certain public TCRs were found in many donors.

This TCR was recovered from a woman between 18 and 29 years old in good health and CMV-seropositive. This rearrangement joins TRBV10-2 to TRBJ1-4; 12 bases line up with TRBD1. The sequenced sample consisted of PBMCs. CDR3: CASSEPYRDRGLAGKLFF. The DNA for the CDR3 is TGCGCCAGCAGTGAGCCCTACCGGGACAGGGGGCTTGCCGGAAAACTGTTTTTT.